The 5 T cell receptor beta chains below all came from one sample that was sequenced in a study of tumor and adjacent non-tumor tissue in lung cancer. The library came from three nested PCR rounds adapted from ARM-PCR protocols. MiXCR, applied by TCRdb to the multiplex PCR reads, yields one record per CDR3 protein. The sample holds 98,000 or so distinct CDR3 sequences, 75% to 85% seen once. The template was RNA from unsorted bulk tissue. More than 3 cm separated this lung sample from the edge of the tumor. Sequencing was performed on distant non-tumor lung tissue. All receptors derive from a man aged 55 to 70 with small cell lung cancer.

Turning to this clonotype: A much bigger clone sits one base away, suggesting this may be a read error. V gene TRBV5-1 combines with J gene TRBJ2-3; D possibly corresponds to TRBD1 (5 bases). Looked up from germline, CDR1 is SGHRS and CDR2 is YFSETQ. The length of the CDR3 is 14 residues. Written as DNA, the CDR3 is TGCGCCAGCAGCAATGACGGCTACACAGGTACGCAGTATTTT. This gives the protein CASSNDGYTGTQYF.

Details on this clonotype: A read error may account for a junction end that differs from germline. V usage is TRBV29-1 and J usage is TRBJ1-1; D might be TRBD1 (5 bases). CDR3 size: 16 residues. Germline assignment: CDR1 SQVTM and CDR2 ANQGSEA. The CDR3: CSVGTQRGPMDTEAIF. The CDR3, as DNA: TGCAGCGTAGGGACCCAACGTGGACCCATGGACACTGAAGCTATCTTT.

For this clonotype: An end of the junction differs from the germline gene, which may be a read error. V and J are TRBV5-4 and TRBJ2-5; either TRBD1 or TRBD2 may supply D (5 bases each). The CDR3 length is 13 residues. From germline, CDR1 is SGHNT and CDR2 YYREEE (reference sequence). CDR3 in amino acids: CASSLQLGETLYF. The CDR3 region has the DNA TGTGCCAGCAGCCTGCAGTTGGGGGAGACCCTGTACTTC.

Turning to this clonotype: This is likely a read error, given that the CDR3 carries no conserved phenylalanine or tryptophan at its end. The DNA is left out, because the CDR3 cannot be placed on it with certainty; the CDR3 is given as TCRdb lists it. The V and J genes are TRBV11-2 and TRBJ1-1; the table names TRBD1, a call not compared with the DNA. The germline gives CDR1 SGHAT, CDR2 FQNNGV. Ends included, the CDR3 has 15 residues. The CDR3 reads CASSLLTGGYAEDFL.

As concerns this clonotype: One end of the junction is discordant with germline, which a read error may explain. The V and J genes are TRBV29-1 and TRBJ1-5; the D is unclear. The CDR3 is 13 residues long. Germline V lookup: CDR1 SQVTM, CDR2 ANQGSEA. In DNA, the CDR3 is TGCAGCGCGAGGGCAGCCACCAATCAGCCCCAGCATTTC. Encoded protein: CSARAATNQPQHF.